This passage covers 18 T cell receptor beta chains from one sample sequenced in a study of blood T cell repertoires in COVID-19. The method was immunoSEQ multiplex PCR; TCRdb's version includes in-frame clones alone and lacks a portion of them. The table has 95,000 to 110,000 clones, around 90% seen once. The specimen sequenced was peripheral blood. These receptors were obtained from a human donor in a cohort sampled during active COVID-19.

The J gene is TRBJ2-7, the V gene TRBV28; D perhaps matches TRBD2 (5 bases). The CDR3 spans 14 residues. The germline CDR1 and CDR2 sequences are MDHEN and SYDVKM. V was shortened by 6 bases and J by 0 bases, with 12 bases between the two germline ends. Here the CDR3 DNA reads TGTGCCAGCAGCCGGGGTGATGTCTCCTACGAGCAGTACTTC. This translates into CASSRGDVSYEQYF. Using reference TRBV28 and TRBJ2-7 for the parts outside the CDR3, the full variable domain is DVKVTQSSRYLVKRTGEKVFLECVQDMDHENMFWYRQDPGLGLRLIYFSYDVKMKEKGDIPEGYSVSREKKERFSLILESASTNQTSMYLCASSRGDVSYEQYFGPGTRLTVT.

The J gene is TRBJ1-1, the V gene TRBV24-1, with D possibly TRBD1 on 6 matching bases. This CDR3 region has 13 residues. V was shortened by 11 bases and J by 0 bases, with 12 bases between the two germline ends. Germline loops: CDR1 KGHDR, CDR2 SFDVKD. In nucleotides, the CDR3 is TGTGCCATCGCGGACAGCTTGAACACTGAAGCTTTCTTT. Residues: CAIADSLNTEAFF.

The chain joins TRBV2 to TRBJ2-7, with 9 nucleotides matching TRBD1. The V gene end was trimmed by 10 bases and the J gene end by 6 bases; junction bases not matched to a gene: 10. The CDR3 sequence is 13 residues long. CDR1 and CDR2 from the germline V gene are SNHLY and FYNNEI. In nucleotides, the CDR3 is TGTGCCATCTCCCCGGGACAGGGAGCCGAGCAGTACTTC. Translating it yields CAISPGQGAEQYF. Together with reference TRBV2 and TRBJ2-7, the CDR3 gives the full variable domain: EPEVTQTPSHQVTQMGQEVILRCVPISNHLYFYWYRQILGQKVEFLVSFYNNEISEKSEIFDDQFSVERPDGSNFTLKIRSTKLEDSAMYFCAISPGQGAEQYFGPGTRLTVT.

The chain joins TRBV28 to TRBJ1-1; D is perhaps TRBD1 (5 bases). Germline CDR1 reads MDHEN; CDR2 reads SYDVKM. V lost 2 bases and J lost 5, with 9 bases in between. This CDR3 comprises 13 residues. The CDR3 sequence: CASSLGRATEAFF. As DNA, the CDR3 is TGTGCCAGCAGTTTAGGCAGGGCAACTGAAGCTTTCTTT.

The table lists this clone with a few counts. The CDR3 spells CASSMSVSGSGYTF. The CDR3 nucleotides read TGTGCCAGTAGTATGAGCGTCAGTGGGTCTGGCTACACCTTC. The chain employs TRBV19 and TRBJ1-2, with D unclear. V was trimmed by 3 bases and J by 7 bases, leaving 15 bases between them. This CDR3 contains 14 residues. Per germline, CDR1 LNHDA and CDR2 SQIVND (reference sequence).

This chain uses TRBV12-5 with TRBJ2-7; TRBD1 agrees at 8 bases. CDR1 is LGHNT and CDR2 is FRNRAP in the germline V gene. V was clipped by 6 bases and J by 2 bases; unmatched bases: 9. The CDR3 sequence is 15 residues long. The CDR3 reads CASGPTGEITYEQYF. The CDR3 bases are TGTGCTAGTGGACCGACAGGGGAAATCACCTACGAGCAGTACTTC.

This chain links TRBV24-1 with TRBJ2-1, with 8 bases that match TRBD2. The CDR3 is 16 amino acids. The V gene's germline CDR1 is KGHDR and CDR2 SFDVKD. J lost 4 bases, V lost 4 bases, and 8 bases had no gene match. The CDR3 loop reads CATSESLAGKYNEQFF. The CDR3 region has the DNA TGTGCCACCAGTGAATCCTTAGCGGGGAAGTACAATGAGCAGTTCTTC.

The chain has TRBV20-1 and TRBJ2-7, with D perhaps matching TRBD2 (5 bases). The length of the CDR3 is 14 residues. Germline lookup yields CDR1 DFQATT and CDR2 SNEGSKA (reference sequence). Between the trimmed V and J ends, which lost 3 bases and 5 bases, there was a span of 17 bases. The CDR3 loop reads CSASWARRTDEQYF. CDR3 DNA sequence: TGCAGTGCTAGTTGGGCCAGAAGGACTGACGAGCAGTACTTC.

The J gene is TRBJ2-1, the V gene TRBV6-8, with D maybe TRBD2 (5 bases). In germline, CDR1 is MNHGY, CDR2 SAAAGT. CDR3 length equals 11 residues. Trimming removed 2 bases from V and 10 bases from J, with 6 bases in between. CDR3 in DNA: TGTGCCAGCAGTTACCCGGGAGAGCAGTTCTTC. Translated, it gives CASSYPGEQFF.

The CDR3 bases are TGTGCCAGCAGCTTAGGTTCAGGGTTGGGGACTGAAGCTTTCTTT. This translates into CASSLGSGLGTEAFF. This chain links TRBV7-2 with TRBJ1-1; D may be TRBD1 (5 bases). The CDR3 extends over 15 amino acids. V dropped 1 base and J dropped 5 bases, with 14 bases sitting between them. Per germline, CDR1 SGHTA and CDR2 FQGNSA.

In DNA, the CDR3 is TGTGCCAGCAGTTTGATGGGCAGCTATGGCTACACCTTC. It yields the protein CASSLMGSYGYTF. The rearrangement uses TRBV12-3 or TRBV12-4 and TRBJ1-2; D is unclear. The germline V and J ends were trimmed by 3 bases and 4 bases, with 9 bases remaining between them. There are 13 residues in the CDR3.

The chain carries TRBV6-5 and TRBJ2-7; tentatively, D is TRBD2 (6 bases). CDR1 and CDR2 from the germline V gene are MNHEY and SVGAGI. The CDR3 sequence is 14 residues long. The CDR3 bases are TGTGCGACCCTAGGGTCAGGGAGGATCTACGAGCAGTACTTC. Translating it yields CATLGSGRIYEQYF.

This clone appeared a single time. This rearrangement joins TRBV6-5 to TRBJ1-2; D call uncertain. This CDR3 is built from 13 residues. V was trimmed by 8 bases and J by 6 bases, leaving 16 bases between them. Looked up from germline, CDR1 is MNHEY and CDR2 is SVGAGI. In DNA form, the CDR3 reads TGTGCCAGCCCATCTGACGGGTCGGATGGCTACACCTTC. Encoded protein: CASPSDGSDGYTF.

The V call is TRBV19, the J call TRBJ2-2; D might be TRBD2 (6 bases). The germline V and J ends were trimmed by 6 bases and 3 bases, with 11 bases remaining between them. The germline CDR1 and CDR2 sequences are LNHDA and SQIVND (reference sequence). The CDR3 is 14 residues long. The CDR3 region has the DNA TGTGCCAGTAGGCCTAGCGAATACACCGGGGAGCTGTTTTTT. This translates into CASRPSEYTGELFF.

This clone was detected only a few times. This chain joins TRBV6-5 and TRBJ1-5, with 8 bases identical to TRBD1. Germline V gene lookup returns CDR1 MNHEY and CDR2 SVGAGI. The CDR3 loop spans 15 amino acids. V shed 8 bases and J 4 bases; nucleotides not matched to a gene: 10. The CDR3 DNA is TGTGCCAGCTTCTTAGGACAGGGAAGAAATCAGCCCCAGCATTTT. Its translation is CASFLGQGRNQPQHF.

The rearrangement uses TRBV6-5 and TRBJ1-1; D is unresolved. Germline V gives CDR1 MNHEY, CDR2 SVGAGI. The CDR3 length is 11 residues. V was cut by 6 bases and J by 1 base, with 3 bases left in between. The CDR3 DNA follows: TGTGCCAGCAGACAGAACACTGAAGCTTTCTTT. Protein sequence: CASRQNTEAFF.

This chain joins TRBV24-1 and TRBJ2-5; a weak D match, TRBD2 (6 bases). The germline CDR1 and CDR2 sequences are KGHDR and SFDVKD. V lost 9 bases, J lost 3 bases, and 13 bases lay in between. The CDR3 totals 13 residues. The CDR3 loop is CATQPWGEETQYF. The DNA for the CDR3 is TGTGCCACCCAGCCGTGGGGGGAAGAGACCCAGTACTTC.

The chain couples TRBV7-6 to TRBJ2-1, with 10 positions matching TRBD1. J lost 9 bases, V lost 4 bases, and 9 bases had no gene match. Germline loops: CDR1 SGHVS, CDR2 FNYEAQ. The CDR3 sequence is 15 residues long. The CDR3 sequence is CASSSPDRGRGEQFF. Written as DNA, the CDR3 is TGTGCCAGCAGCTCCCCGGACAGGGGGAGGGGTGAGCAGTTCTTC.